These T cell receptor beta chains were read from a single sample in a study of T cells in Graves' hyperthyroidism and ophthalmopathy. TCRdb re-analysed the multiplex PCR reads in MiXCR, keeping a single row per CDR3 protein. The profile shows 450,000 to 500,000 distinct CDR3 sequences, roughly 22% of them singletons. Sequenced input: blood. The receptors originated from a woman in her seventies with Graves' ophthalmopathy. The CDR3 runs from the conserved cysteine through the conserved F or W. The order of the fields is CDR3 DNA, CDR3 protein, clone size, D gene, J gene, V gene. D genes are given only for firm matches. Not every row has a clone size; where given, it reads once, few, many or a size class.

cdr3_nt: TGTGCCAGCAGCTTCCGGACTAGCGAATACAATGAGCAGTTCTTC
cdr3_aa: CASSFRTSEYNEQFF
clone_size: many
d_call: TRBD2
j_call: TRBJ2-1
v_call: TRBV7-2

cdr3_nt: TGTGCCAGCACCAGCGCCGGGCAAGAGACCCAGTACTTC
cdr3_aa: CASTSAGQETQYF
clone_size: many
d_call: .
j_call: TRBJ2-5
v_call: TRBV11-2

cdr3_nt: TGTGCCAGCAGTGAATCGGGACAGGCCTTCTCTGGAAACACCATATATTTT
cdr3_aa: CASSESGQAFSGNTIYF
clone_size: few
d_call: TRBD1
j_call: TRBJ1-3
v_call: TRBV6-1

cdr3_nt: TGTGCCAGCAGTCAATCTAGCGGGAGAGTGTATGAGCAGTTCTTC
cdr3_aa: CASSQSSGRVYEQFF
clone_size: many
d_call: TRBD2
j_call: TRBJ2-1
v_call: TRBV27

cdr3_nt: TGTGCCAGCAGCTTAGCAGGGGTTCCAAGTCAGCCCCAGCATTTT
cdr3_aa: CASSLAGVPSQPQHF
clone_size: few
d_call: .
j_call: TRBJ1-5
v_call: TRBV7-2

cdr3_nt: TGTGCCAGCAGCTTAGCGATGGCTAGCGGCGAGCAGCACTTC
cdr3_aa: CASSLAMASGEQHF
clone_size: .
d_call: TRBD2
j_call: TRBJ2-7
v_call: TRBV7-3

cdr3_nt: TGTGCCAGCAGTGAAGCCCTAAGTCACTCCGGAAACACCATATATTTT
cdr3_aa: CASSEALSHSGNTIYF
clone_size: .
d_call: .
j_call: TRBJ1-3
v_call: TRBV6-1

cdr3_nt: TGTGCCAGCAGCTTAGGGAGCGTACAGAGCGCAGATACGCAGTATTTT
cdr3_aa: CASSLGSVQSADTQYF
clone_size: many
d_call: .
j_call: TRBJ2-3
v_call: TRBV7-2

cdr3_nt: TGCAGTGCTAGGGTCGGACTAGCGGGAAAGGATACGCAGTATTTT
cdr3_aa: CSARVGLAGKDTQYF
clone_size: few
d_call: TRBD2
j_call: TRBJ2-3
v_call: TRBV20-1

cdr3_nt: TGTGCCAGCAGTGACAGGAACGAGCAGTACTTC
cdr3_aa: CASSDRNEQYF
clone_size: .
d_call: .
j_call: TRBJ2-7
v_call: TRBV2

cdr3_nt: TGCAGTGCGACCACACTAGTGGATACGCAGTATTTT
cdr3_aa: CSATTLVDTQYF
clone_size: .
d_call: .
j_call: TRBJ2-3
v_call: TRBV20-1

cdr3_nt: TGCAGTGCTAGGTCTGGTCGCTCCTACAATGAGCAGTTCTTC
cdr3_aa: CSARSGRSYNEQFF
clone_size: .
d_call: .
j_call: TRBJ2-1
v_call: TRBV20-1

cdr3_nt: TGTGCCAGCAGCCCCTATGAGGCACGCCGTCCGGGGCAAGATTTCTTT
cdr3_aa: CASSPYEARRPGQDFF
clone_size: .
d_call: .
j_call: TRBJ1-1
v_call: TRBV5-8

cdr3_nt: TGTGCCAGCAGCCAAGTCCCAGGGGCGGACACTGAAGCTTTCTTT
cdr3_aa: CASSQVPGADTEAFF
clone_size: few
d_call: .
j_call: TRBJ1-1
v_call: TRBV3-1

cdr3_nt: TGCAGCGTTTATTTCGACAGGGGAGACACTGAAGCTTTCTTT
cdr3_aa: CSVYFDRGDTEAFF
clone_size: few
d_call: TRBD1
j_call: TRBJ1-1
v_call: TRBV29-1

cdr3_nt: TGTGCCAGTAATCAGGGGGGCTATGGCTACACCTTC
cdr3_aa: CASNQGGYGYTF
clone_size: .
d_call: TRBD1
j_call: TRBJ1-2
v_call: TRBV19

cdr3_nt: TGTGCCAGCAGTTTTGAGACTAGCGGGAGGAAAGGCGGCACAGATACGCAGTATTTT
cdr3_aa: CASSFETSGRKGGTDTQYF
clone_size: many
d_call: TRBD2
j_call: TRBJ2-3
v_call: TRBV12-3/TRBV12-4

cdr3_nt: TGTGCCAGCAGCTTAGCAATGTTGGGGTACTATGGCTACACCTTC
cdr3_aa: CASSLAMLGYYGYTF
clone_size: many
d_call: .
j_call: TRBJ1-2
v_call: TRBV7-2

cdr3_nt: TGTGCCAGCTCACAGACGACAGGCGACACTGAAGCTTTCTTT
cdr3_aa: CASSQTTGDTEAFF
clone_size: few
d_call: .
j_call: TRBJ1-1
v_call: TRBV18

cdr3_nt: TGTGCCTGGAGTGTCTTCCAGAGCAATCAGCCCCAGCATTTT
cdr3_aa: CAWSVFQSNQPQHF
clone_size: few
d_call: .
j_call: TRBJ1-5
v_call: TRBV30

cdr3_nt: TGTGCCAGCTCCAACAGGGTTGGTTCCCAAGAGACCCAGTACTTC
cdr3_aa: CASSNRVGSQETQYF
clone_size: .
d_call: .
j_call: TRBJ2-5
v_call: TRBV2

cdr3_nt: TGCGCCAGCAGCTTGTCCCTACTAGCGGGAGCAAGGAATGAGCAGTTCTTC
cdr3_aa: CASSLSLLAGARNEQFF
clone_size: .
d_call: TRBD2
j_call: TRBJ2-1
v_call: TRBV5-1

cdr3_nt: TGTGCCAGTAACGCGGGACGGCCAACTAATGAAAAACTGTTTTTT
cdr3_aa: CASNAGRPTNEKLFF
clone_size: .
d_call: .
j_call: TRBJ1-4
v_call: TRBV19

cdr3_nt: TGTGCCACCAGTACCTTCGGGCAGGGTGGGGCCTACGAGCAGTACTTC
cdr3_aa: CATSTFGQGGAYEQYF
clone_size: .
d_call: .
j_call: TRBJ2-7
v_call: TRBV15

cdr3_nt: TGTGCCAGCAGTTACTCCCCGGGGGTGGCAGATACGCAGTATTTT
cdr3_aa: CASSYSPGVADTQYF
clone_size: .
d_call: .
j_call: TRBJ2-3
v_call: TRBV6-6

cdr3_nt: TGTGCCAGCAGCTTGTGGCAGTCTGGAAACACCATATATTTT
cdr3_aa: CASSLWQSGNTIYF
clone_size: .
d_call: .
j_call: TRBJ1-3
v_call: TRBV5-6

cdr3_nt: TGTGCCAGCAGTGAATGGGGGCCGGCCACTGAAGCTTTCTTT
cdr3_aa: CASSEWGPATEAFF
clone_size: .
d_call: .
j_call: TRBJ1-1
v_call: TRBV25-1

cdr3_nt: TGTGCCATCGAAGGGACAGGGCTTGGGGAGCAGTACTTC
cdr3_aa: CAIEGTGLGEQYF
clone_size: .
d_call: TRBD1
j_call: TRBJ2-7
v_call: TRBV10-3

cdr3_nt: TGTGCCAGCAGCTTAGTTCTTGCGAGGATGGGGAGGCCTGGAGAGACCCAGTACTTC
cdr3_aa: CASSLVLARMGRPGETQYF
clone_size: few
d_call: .
j_call: TRBJ2-5
v_call: TRBV11-2

cdr3_nt: TGTGCCAGCAGCTTGTACAGGAGGAACACCGGGGAGCTGTTTTTT
cdr3_aa: CASSLYRRNTGELFF
clone_size: .
d_call: .
j_call: TRBJ2-2
v_call: TRBV5-6

cdr3_nt: TGTGCCAGCAGCTTAGCAGGATTGGGTCTGCATGAGCAGTTCTTC
cdr3_aa: CASSLAGLGLHEQFF
clone_size: many
d_call: .
j_call: TRBJ2-1
v_call: TRBV11-2

cdr3_nt: TGTGCCATCGGCGGGTCCTATGCGGCCACTGGAGCTTTCTTT
cdr3_aa: CAIGGSYAATGAFF
clone_size: .
d_call: .
j_call: TRBJ1-1
v_call: TRBV10-3

cdr3_nt: TGTGCCAGCAGCCGGCTCACAGGGACCTATGGCTACACCTTC
cdr3_aa: CASSRLTGTYGYTF
clone_size: .
d_call: .
j_call: TRBJ1-2
v_call: TRBV6-1

cdr3_nt: TGTGCCAGCAGCCAAAGGAACCTGAAAGAACTGTTTTTT
cdr3_aa: CASSQRNLKELFF
clone_size: many
d_call: .
j_call: TRBJ1-4
v_call: TRBV11-2

cdr3_nt: TGTGCCAGCAGAAGAACGGGACAGTTTGCCTCTAGCACAGATACGCAGTATTTT
cdr3_aa: CASRRTGQFASSTDTQYF
clone_size: .
d_call: TRBD1
j_call: TRBJ2-3
v_call: TRBV27